This TCR beta chain derives from a study of CD8 T cells in ankylosing spondylitis. General study points: CD8+ cells made up the disease-linked clones, which were relatively rare in peripheral blood.

5'-RACE, quantitative and with molecular barcodes, yielded the TCR beta libraries. TCRdb fed the 5' RACE reads into MiXCR, producing one record per CDR3 protein. The repertoire includes roughly 120,000 distinct CDR3 sequences, 7% of them detected once, and over 9% sits in the top ten. V was pared by 0 bases and J by 3 bases, with 17 bases between. Looked up from germline, CDR1 is DFQATT and CDR2 is SNEGSKA (reference sequence). This CDR3 comprises 17 residues. In its sample, this clonotype was seen a few times. The target antigen is unknown. This may stem from a read error, because a much larger clone lies one nucleotide away.

This rearrangement joins TRBV20-1 to TRBJ1-4; tentatively, D is TRBD1 (5 bases). The source is a male donor with ankylosing spondylitis or in good health (not recorded which). The sequencing sample was made of blood, either unsorted or a sorted T cell fraction (not recorded which). Here the CDR3 reads CSARDFRGEASNEKLFF. The CDR3 bases are TGCAGTGCTAGAGATTTTCGGGGGGAGGCCTCTAATGAAAAACTGTTTTTT.